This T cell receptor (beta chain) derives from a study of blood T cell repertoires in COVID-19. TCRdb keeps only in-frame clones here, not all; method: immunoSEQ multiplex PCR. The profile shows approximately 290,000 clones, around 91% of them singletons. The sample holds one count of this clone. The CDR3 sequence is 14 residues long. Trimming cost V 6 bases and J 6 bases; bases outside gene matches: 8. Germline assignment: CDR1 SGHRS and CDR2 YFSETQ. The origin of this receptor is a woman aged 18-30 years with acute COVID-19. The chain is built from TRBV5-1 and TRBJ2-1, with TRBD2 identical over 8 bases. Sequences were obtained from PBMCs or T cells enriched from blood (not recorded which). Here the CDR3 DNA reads TGCGCCAGCAAGGCCGGGAGGGCCATCAATGAGCAGTTCTTC. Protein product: CASKAGRAINEQFF.